The clone carrying this T cell receptor beta chain was recorded many times. Its antigen is not known. This entry is derived from a study of early T cells in non-severe SARS-CoV-2 infection. Study findings and constraints: Anti-spike CD8 specificities were favored by VDJdb matching, whose results missed private and CD4 specificities.

The V gene lost 10 bases and the J gene lost 0 bases, with 11 bases spanning the gap. CDR1 and CDR2 from the germline V gene are KGHDR and SFDVKD. The CDR3 spans 13 residues. cDNA molecules, individually, were tagged with unique molecular identifiers. TCRdb called the 5' RACE reads again in MiXCR, with one record for every CDR3 protein. The sample lists 74,000 or so distinct CDR3 sequences; 9.5% to 15% were seen once. This sequence was found in an adult who was a healthcare worker with PCR-confirmed SARS-CoV-2 infection or an uninfected control (not recorded which). The chain carries TRBV24-1 and TRBJ2-5, with D uncertain. Sequenced: whole blood. DNA of the CDR3: TGTGCCACTCAGGCGACCAACCAAGAGACCCAGTACTTC. This gives the protein CATQATNQETQYF.